These 23 T cell receptor beta chains share one sample of origin, sequenced in a study of identical twins. TCRdb recomputed calls from the 5' RACE reads with MiXCR, one row per CDR3 protein. The sample contains approximately 230,000 distinct CDR3 sequences, over 5.5% of which appear only once. These data were also reused for a study on T cells expressing NK-cell markers.

Material: CD8+ T cells sorted from blood. All receptors derive from a young woman in good health.

This chain joins TRBV20-1 and TRBJ2-7, with 10 bases that match TRBD2. The V and J ends lost 6 bases and 1 base, in that order; junction bases with no gene match: 12. This CDR3 is 16 amino acids long. Germline assignment: CDR1 DFQATT and CDR2 SNEGSKA (reference sequence). CDR3: CSATGPGSGRSYEQYF. As DNA, the CDR3 is TGCAGTGCCACGGGCCCCGGTAGCGGGAGGTCCTACGAGCAGTACTTC.

This clonotype was seen a handful of times. The V gene is TRBV11-1, the J gene TRBJ2-7; D is possibly TRBD2 (5 bases). Germline assignment: CDR1 SGHAT and CDR2 FQDESV (reference sequence). Trimming took 4 bases from V and 2 from J, leaving 27 bases between them. This CDR3 is 19 amino acids long. The CDR3 DNA sequence: TGTGCCAGCAGCTCTCCTGTAGGGAGCTCCTTTCCCCTAGCCTACGAGCAGTACTTC. Its translation: CASSSPVGSSFPLAYEQYF.

This clonotype was picked up a small number of times. This chain joins TRBV2 and TRBJ1-2; 8 nucleotides agree with TRBD1. Germline V lookup: CDR1 SNHLY, CDR2 FYNNEI. The CDR3 has 15 residues. V was pared by 4 bases and J by 0 bases, with 4 bases of the junction left unmatched. CDR3 sequence reads: CASSGGTGTNYGYTF. The CDR3 DNA follows: TGTGCCAGCAGTGGCGGGACAGGCACTAACTATGGCTACACCTTC.

This clonotype was recorded at least ten times. The J gene is TRBJ2-1, the V gene TRBV5-1; 12 bases fit TRBD2. Trimming at V came to 3 bases and at J to 8 bases, leaving 12 bases not matched to a gene. The CDR3 length is 17 residues. From germline, CDR1 is SGHRS and CDR2 YFSETQ. The CDR3 protein is CASSSTLAGGPTDEQFF. CDR3 sequence (DNA): TGCGCCAGCAGCTCTACACTAGCGGGAGGACCCACCGATGAGCAGTTCTTC.

The chain employs TRBV6-2 or TRBV6-3 and TRBJ1-1, with D possibly matching TRBD1 (6 bases). Trimming removed 4 bases from V and 2 bases from J, with 14 bases in between. The CDR3 consists of 15 residues. The germline V gene encodes CDR1 MNHEY and CDR2 SVGEGT. The CDR3 DNA reads TGTGCCAGCAGTTCTCGAGCAGGGGCCAACACTGAAGCTTTCTTT. This codes for CASSSRAGANTEAFF.

V is TRBV20-1 and J is TRBJ1-2; D unclear. The CDR3 has 11 amino acids. Germline V lookup: CDR1 DFQATT, CDR2 SNEGSKA (reference sequence). Trimming took 0 bases from V and 8 from J, leaving 7 bases between them. The CDR3 nucleotides read TGCAGTGCTAGAGAGCTTGGGGGCTACACCTTC. Protein: CSARELGGYTF.

The table lists this clonotype with a few counts. This chain joins TRBV6-6 and TRBJ2-5; D call uncertain. The CDR3 is made up of 13 amino acids. Trimming pared 3 bases from V and 4 bases from J, leaving 9 bases between. Germline V lookup: CDR1 MNHNY, CDR2 SVGAGI (reference sequence). CDR3 region: CASSYIRAETQYF. The CDR3 DNA sequence: TGTGCCAGCAGTTATATAAGGGCAGAGACCCAGTACTTC.

The chain carries TRBV3-1 and TRBJ2-3; 10 positions agree with TRBD2. CDR3 length: 15 residues. The germline V gene has CDR1 LGHDT and CDR2 YNNKEL (reference sequence). The V gene end was trimmed by 6 bases and the J gene end by 6 bases; junction bases not matched to a gene: 9. CDR3 amino acids: CASRTSGRARDTQYF. Written as DNA, the CDR3 is TGTGCCAGCAGAACAAGCGGGAGGGCCCGCGATACGCAGTATTTT.

The chain is built from TRBV6-5 and TRBJ2-7; D possibly corresponds to TRBD2 (6 bases). The CDR3 has 14 residues. In germline, CDR1 is MNHEY, CDR2 SVGAGI. V lost 0 bases and J lost 3, with 9 bases in between. The CDR3 sequence is CASSYSGGIYEQYF. The CDR3, as DNA: TGTGCCAGCAGTTACTCGGGAGGCATCTACGAGCAGTACTTC.

This clonotype was observed a handful of times. V and J are TRBV11-2 and TRBJ1-2, with TRBD1 matching 9 bases. Germline values: CDR1 SGHAT, CDR2 FQNNGV. The CDR3 is 15 amino acids. J lost 1 base, V lost 3 bases, and 3 bases had no gene match. CDR3 DNA: TGTGCCAGCAGCTTTGGGACAGGGAATAACTATGGCTACACCTTC. Its translation: CASSFGTGNNYGYTF.

Only a few counts were recorded for this clonotype. J is TRBJ2-7 and V is TRBV13; TRBD2 matches 10 bases. The CDR3 contains 15 residues. V was pared by 0 bases and J by 6 bases, with 5 bases of the junction left unmatched. In germline, CDR1 is PRHDT, CDR2 FYEKMQ (reference sequence). CDR3 sequence: CASSLGKGLAPEQYF. In nucleotides, the CDR3 is TGTGCCAGCAGCTTAGGGAAGGGACTAGCGCCCGAGCAGTACTTC.

This clonotype was seen only a few times. The V call is TRBV25-1, the J call TRBJ1-2; 9 positions match TRBD1. V shed 4 bases, J shed 8 bases, and the junction held 8 bases outside the gene matches. The CDR3 consists of 14 residues. Germline loops: CDR1 MGHDK, CDR2 SYGVNS. The CDR3 is CASSGTGTGYGYTF. CDR3 nucleotide sequence: TGTGCCAGCAGTGGCACCGGGACAGGGTACGGCTACACCTTC.

There are a few counts of this clonotype. The chain carries TRBV9 and TRBJ2-2; a weak D match, TRBD1 (5 bases). The germline V gene encodes CDR1 SGDLS and CDR2 YYNGEE. This CDR3 region has 13 residues. V lost 3 bases and J lost 7, with 10 bases in between. The CDR3 loop reads CASSEIGDGELFF. In nucleotides, the CDR3 is TGTGCCAGCAGCGAAATAGGGGACGGGGAGCTGTTTTTT.

This sequence joins TRBV7-9 and TRBJ2-7, with 7 bases that match TRBD1. Germline V CDR1 and CDR2: SEHNR, FQNEAQ (reference sequence). CDR3 size: 15 residues. V lost 1 base to trimming and J lost 1 base; unmatched junction nucleotides: 4. In DNA, the CDR3 is TGTGCCAGCAGCTTAGTAAGGGGACAGTCCTACGAGCAGTACTTC. This gives the protein CASSLVRGQSYEQYF.

V and J are TRBV5-1 and TRBJ1-3; D unclear. The CDR3 is 16 residues long. V lost 0 bases, J lost 0 bases, and 10 bases lay in between. Germline values: CDR1 SGHRS, CDR2 YFSETQ. The CDR3 DNA follows: TGCGCCAGCAGCTTGGCCAACAGTCTCTCTGGAAACACCATATATTTT. Translated, it gives CASSLANSLSGNTIYF.

This chain joins TRBV27 and TRBJ1-1; D remains ambiguous. The CDR3 totals 12 residues. Germline lookup yields CDR1 MNHEY and CDR2 SMNVEV (reference sequence). V lost 8 bases and J 5 bases, leaving 12 bases between the germline ends. As DNA, the CDR3 is TGTGCCAGCGGCCCCCGGCGGACTGAAGCTTTCTTT. Its translation: CASGPRRTEAFF.

At least ten counts were recorded for this clonotype. This sequence joins TRBV12-3 or TRBV12-4 and TRBJ1-4, with TRBD1 identical over 7 bases. V was clipped by 5 bases and J by 10 bases; unmatched bases: 10. The CDR3 totals 14 residues. Here the CDR3 reads CASSPGGTTRKLFF. The CDR3 region has the DNA TGTGCCAGCAGTCCAGGGGGTACGACTCGAAAACTGTTTTTT.

The sample holds a few counts of this clonotype. The V call is TRBV20-1, the J call TRBJ2-2; D is undetermined. The CDR3 totals 13 residues. The V and J ends lost 0 bases and 3 bases respectively, with 5 bases between them. Germline CDR1 DFQATT, CDR2 SNEGSKA (reference sequence). As DNA, the CDR3 is TGCAGTGCTAGAGATGGTCACACCGGGGAGCTGTTTTTT. Translating it yields CSARDGHTGELFF.

This clonotype was found many times. The chain combines TRBV7-2 with TRBJ2-1; D gene uncertain. The germline gives CDR1 SGHTA, CDR2 FQGNSA. Deletions cut 2 bases from V and 6 bases from J, with 5 bases between. This CDR3 spans 12 amino acids. This CDR3 reads CASSLISNEQFF. CDR3 DNA sequence: TGTGCCAGCAGCTTAATAAGCAATGAGCAGTTCTTC. The full variable domain, its missing parts supplied by reference TRBV7-2 and TRBJ2-1, is GAGVSQSPSNKVTEKGKDVELRCDPISGHTALYWYRQSLGQGLEFLIYFQGNSAPDKSGLPSDRFSAERTGGSVSTLTIQRTQQEDSAVYLCASSLISNEQFFGPGTRLTVL.

This clonotype was detected a few times. This rearrangement joins TRBV19 to TRBJ2-7; D ambiguous. In germline, CDR1 is LNHDA, CDR2 SQIVND (reference sequence). The CDR3 contains 14 residues. Trimming shortened V by 5 bases and J by 7 bases, and 18 bases separated the two germline ends. The CDR3 is CASSPRRNPSEQYF. The CDR3 DNA reads as TGTGCCAGTAGTCCCCGAAGGAACCCGTCGGAGCAGTACTTC.

The chain joins TRBV20-1 to TRBJ2-1; no definite D call. The V end lost 4 bases, the J end lost 9 bases, and 10 bases lay between the germline ends. The CDR3 contains 11 residues. From germline, CDR1 is DFQATT and CDR2 SNEGSKA (reference sequence). The chain's CDR3 is CSAKIVGEQFF. As DNA, the CDR3 is TGCAGTGCTAAAATAGTGGGTGAGCAGTTCTTC.

This clonotype was seen ten or more times. The chain uses TRBV7-2 and TRBJ1-5; D is unresolved. This CDR3 spans 14 amino acids. Trimming removed 4 bases at V and 7 bases at J, with 14 bases between. The germline V gene has CDR1 SGHTA and CDR2 FQGNSA. The CDR3 sequence: CASSSIGGWQPQHF. CDR3 sequence (DNA): TGTGCCAGCAGCTCGATAGGTGGCTGGCAGCCCCAGCATTTT.

This clonotype was counted between two and nine times. The chain links TRBV6-2 or TRBV6-3 to TRBJ1-1; a possible D gene is TRBD1 (5 bases). The germline V and J ends were trimmed by 2 bases and 3 bases, with 13 bases remaining between them. The germline V gene has CDR1 MNHEY and CDR2 SVGEGT. CDR3 length: 15 residues. The CDR3 DNA sequence: TGTGCCAGCAGTTACGGGATGGGGGTCTACACTGAAGCTTTCTTT. The encoded protein is CASSYGMGVYTEAFF.